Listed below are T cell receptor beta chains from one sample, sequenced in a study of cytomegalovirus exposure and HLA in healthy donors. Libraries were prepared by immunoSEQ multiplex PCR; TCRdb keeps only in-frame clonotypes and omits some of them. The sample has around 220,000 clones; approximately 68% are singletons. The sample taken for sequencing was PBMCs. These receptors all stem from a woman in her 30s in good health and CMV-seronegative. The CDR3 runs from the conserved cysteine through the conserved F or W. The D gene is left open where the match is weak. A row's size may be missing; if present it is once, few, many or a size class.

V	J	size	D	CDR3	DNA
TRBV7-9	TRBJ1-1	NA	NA	CASSLVQGSTTEAFF	TGTGCCAGCAGCTTGGTTCAGGGTTCGACCACTGAAGCTTTCTTT
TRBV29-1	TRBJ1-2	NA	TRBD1	CSVDDRDTNYGYTF	TGCAGCGTTGATGACAGGGATACTAACTATGGCTACACCTTC
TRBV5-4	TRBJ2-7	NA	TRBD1	CASSPTGAYEQYF	TGTGCCAGCAGCCCTACAGGGGCATACGAGCAGTACTTC
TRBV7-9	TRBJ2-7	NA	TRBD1	CASSFRDRQYEQYF	TGTGCCAGCAGCTTCCGGGACAGGCAGTACGAGCAGTACTTC
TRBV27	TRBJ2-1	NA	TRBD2	CASSLSGVWGGYNEQFF	TGTGCCAGCAGTTTATCGGGGGTTTGGGGGGGGTACAATGAGCAGTTCTTC
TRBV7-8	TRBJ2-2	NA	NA	CASSYTQAPTGELFF	TGTGCCAGCAGTTACACTCAGGCCCCGACCGGGGAGCTGTTTTTT
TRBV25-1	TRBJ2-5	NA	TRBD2	CASIKAGGPETQYF	TGTGCCAGCATTAAAGCGGGGGGGCCAGAGACCCAGTACTTC
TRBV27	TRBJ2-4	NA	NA	CASSPRLGALAKNIQYF	TGTGCCAGCAGTCCCCGACTGGGGGCACTAGCCAAAAACATTCAGTACTTC
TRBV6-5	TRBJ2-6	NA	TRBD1	CASSEGQGAVVTF	TGTGCCAGCAGTGAAGGACAGGGGGCTGTAGTCACTTTC
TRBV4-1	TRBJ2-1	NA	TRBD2	CASSQDSGAANEQFF	TGCGCCAGCAGCCAAGATAGCGGGGCGGCGAATGAGCAGTTCTTC
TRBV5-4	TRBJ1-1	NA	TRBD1	CASSLDVRTGYTEAFF	TGTGCCAGCAGCTTGGACGTCCGGACAGGTTACACTGAAGCTTTCTTT
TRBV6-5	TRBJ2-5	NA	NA	CASSPQVEGETQYF	TGTGCCAGCAGCCCCCAGGTGGAGGGAGAGACCCAGTACTTC
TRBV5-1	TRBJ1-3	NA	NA	CASSLGDYSGNTIYF	TGCGCCAGCAGCTTGGGCGACTACTCTGGAAACACCATATATTTT
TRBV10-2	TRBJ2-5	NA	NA	CASSGSASRATQYF	TGCGCCAGCAGTGGGAGCGCTTCCCGTGCGACCCAGTACTTC
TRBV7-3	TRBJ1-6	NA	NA	CASSLRENSPLHF	TGTGCCAGCAGCCTAAGGGAGAATTCACCCCTCCACTTT
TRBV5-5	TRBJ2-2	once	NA	CASSPAYNFENTGELFF	TGTGCCAGCAGCCCCGCTTATAACTTCGAGAACACCGGGGAGCTGTTTTTT
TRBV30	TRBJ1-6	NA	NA	CATGQLSNSPLHF	TGTGCCACTGGACAGCTGTCTAATTCCCCCCTCCACTTT
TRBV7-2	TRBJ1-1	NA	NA	CASSLFGGTEAFF	TGTGCCAGCAGCTTATTCGGAGGTACTGAAGCTTTCTTT
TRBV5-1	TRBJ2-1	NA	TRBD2	CASFPTSGGNTGQFF	TGCGCCAGCTTCCCCACTAGCGGGGGGAACACGGGGCAGTTCTTC
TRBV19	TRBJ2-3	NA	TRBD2	CASSLDGTSLFADTQYF	TGTGCCAGTAGCCTTGATGGGACTAGTCTTTTTGCAGATACGCAGTATTTT
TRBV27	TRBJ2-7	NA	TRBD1	CASSRDRDTEQYF	TGTGCCAGCAGTAGGGACAGGGACACCGAGCAGTACTTC
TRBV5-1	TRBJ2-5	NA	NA	CASSATPGQIRGETQYF	TGCGCCAGCAGCGCCACTCCGGGACAAATTAGGGGAGAGACCCAGTACTTC
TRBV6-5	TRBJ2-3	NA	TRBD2	CASSAEREGRDTQYF	TGTGCCAGCAGTGCGGAGCGGGAGGGTAGGGATACGCAGTATTTT
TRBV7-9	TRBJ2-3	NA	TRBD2	CSSSVVSSGLAATDTQYF	TGTTCCAGCAGCGTAGTGTCGTCGGGACTAGCGGCCACAGATACGCAGTATTTT
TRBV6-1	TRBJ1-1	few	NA	CAISRGTMNTEAFF	TGTGCCATCTCGCGGGGGACAATGAACACTGAAGCTTTCTTT
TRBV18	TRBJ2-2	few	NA	CASSPGRQETGELFF	TGTGCCAGCTCACCGGGGAGGCAGGAGACCGGGGAGCTGTTTTTT
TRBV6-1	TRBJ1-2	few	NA	CASSEDPREAYGYTF	TGTGCCAGCAGTGAAGATCCCAGGGAAGCCTATGGCTACACCTTC
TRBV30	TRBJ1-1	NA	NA	CAWNAGVTEAFF	TGTGCCTGGAACGCCGGGGTCACTGAAGCTTTCTTT
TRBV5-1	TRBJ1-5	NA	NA	CASSSVPDQPQHF	TGCGCCAGCAGCTCCGTCCCCGATCAGCCCCAGCATTTT